The 19 T cell receptor beta chains given below trace back to one sample, sequenced in a study of cytomegalovirus exposure and HLA in healthy donors. This PCR relied on a set of 60 Vbeta primers and 13 Jbeta primers. TCRdb's copy holds only in-frame clones and misses some; the assay was immunoSEQ multiplex PCR. The top ten clones hold 9.6% of a sample with 97,000 or so clones, about 74% of them seen once. The sequenced material came from PBMCs. The origin of the receptors is a male donor in good health and CMV-seropositive.

The chain has TRBV30 and TRBJ2-7; D is perhaps TRBD1 (6 bases). Trimming removed 4 bases at V and 6 bases at J, with 19 bases between. CDR1 and CDR2 (germline): GTSNPN, SVGIG (reference sequence). The CDR3 contains 14 residues. The CDR3 sequence is CAWNTGTMEGEQYF. The DNA of the CDR3 is TGTGCCTGGAATACCGGGACAATGGAAGGCGAGCAGTACTTC.

The chain has TRBV7-2 and TRBJ2-2, with a possible D match to TRBD1 (6 bases). Germline V gene sequence: CDR1 SGHTA, CDR2 FQGNSA. Trimming took off 5 bases at V and 6 bases at J, with 19 bases between the two ends. The length of the CDR3 is 16 residues. This CDR3 reads CASSQTQGLGAGELFF. CDR3 DNA sequence: TGTGCCAGCAGCCAAACCCAGGGGCTTGGGGCCGGGGAGCTGTTTTTT.

This chain uses TRBV5-5 with TRBJ1-5, with 12 bases that match TRBD1. Germline V gene data show CDR1 as SGHKS and CDR2 as YYEKEE (reference sequence). With V trimmed by 4 bases and J by 6 bases, 5 bases remained unmatched. This CDR3 has 15 residues. This chain's CDR3 is CASSPGQGAGQPQHF. DNA of the CDR3: TGTGCCAGCAGCCCGGGACAGGGGGCCGGTCAGCCCCAGCATTTT.

The gene calls are TRBV28 and TRBJ1-2; TRBD1 might be the D (6 bases). The germline V gene has CDR1 MDHEN and CDR2 SYDVKM. The CDR3 totals 14 residues. V shed 6 bases and J shed 3 bases, with 14 bases lying between them. CDR3 in amino acids: CASRKGGEDYGYTF. The CDR3 nucleotides read TGTGCCAGCAGAAAAGGGGGGGAGGACTATGGCTACACCTTC.

The chain is built from TRBV4-2 and TRBJ2-2, with 11 nucleotides matching TRBD2. Trimming at V came to 5 bases and at J to 6 bases, leaving 5 bases not matched to a gene. The CDR3 has 15 residues. Germline CDR1 LGHNA, CDR2 YNFKEQ. The CDR3 spells CASSVSGRGSGELFF. CDR3 coding DNA: TGTGCCAGCAGCGTTAGCGGGAGGGGGTCCGGGGAGCTGTTTTTT.

This rearrangement joins TRBV28 to TRBJ2-3, with 8 bases that match TRBD2. CDR3 length: 16 residues. V lost 6 bases to trimming and J lost 2 bases; unmatched junction nucleotides: 10. Germline V gene lookup returns CDR1 MDHEN and CDR2 SYDVKM. The CDR3 spells CASRGAGEKTTDTQYF. CDR3 nucleotide sequence: TGTGCCAGCAGGGGAGCGGGAGAAAAAACCACAGATACGCAGTATTTT.

The V and J genes are TRBV15 and TRBJ2-1, with 10 bases aligning to TRBD2. The CDR3 consists of 15 residues. After removal of 3 bases from V and 14 bases from J, the junction contained 13 bases not matched to a gene. Germline V gene data show CDR1 as LNHNV and CDR2 as YYDKDF (reference sequence). CDR3 coding DNA: TGTGCCACCAGCAGGTTTTCCGGGACTAGCGCCAGCAAGTTCTTC. Protein: CATSRFSGTSASKFF.

V usage is TRBV5-1 and J usage is TRBJ1-1; TRBD1 agrees at 11 bases. The CDR3 runs 16 residues. Germline-derived CDR1 and CDR2 are SGHRS and YFSETQ. The ends lost 1 base at V and 2 bases at J; junction bases unmatched: 4. CDR3 nucleotide sequence: TGCGCCAGCAGCTTGATGGGGACAGGGGGAAACACTGAAGCTTTCTTT. Its protein is CASSLMGTGGNTEAFF.

The chain combines TRBV28 with TRBJ2-6; TRBD2 aligns across 8 bases. V lost 4 bases and J lost 1; bases outside the gene matches: 9. The germline gives CDR1 MDHEN, CDR2 SYDVKM. The CDR3 spans 18 residues. The CDR3 reads CASSSPLAGQSGANVLTF. CDR3 DNA sequence: TGTGCCAGCAGTTCCCCCCTAGCGGGCCAATCTGGGGCCAACGTCCTGACTTTC.

The chain recombines TRBV7-6 with TRBJ2-1, with 13 bases matching TRBD2. V shed 5 bases, J shed 1 base, and the junction held 2 bases outside the gene matches. The CDR3 totals 16 residues. CDR1 SGHVS and CDR2 FNYEAQ come from the germline V gene. The CDR3 region has the DNA TGTGCCAGCAGCCGGACTAGCGGGAGATCCTACAATGAGCAGTTCTTC. Translating it yields CASSRTSGRSYNEQFF.

This rearrangement joins TRBV19 to TRBJ2-1; D might be TRBD2 (6 bases). Germline loops: CDR1 LNHDA, CDR2 SQIVND (reference sequence). CDR3 length equals 20 residues. The V and J ends lost 3 bases and 0 bases respectively, with 24 bases between them. The CDR3 sequence: CASSIFRGSAATSSYNEQFF. CDR3 in DNA: TGTGCCAGTAGTATCTTCCGGGGGTCGGCGGCCACGAGCTCCTACAATGAGCAGTTCTTC.

This sequence joins TRBV2 and TRBJ2-7; a possible D gene is TRBD2 (7 bases). CDR3 length: 14 amino acids. The germline V gene has CDR1 SNHLY and CDR2 FYNNEI. Trimming stripped 7 bases from V and 4 bases from J, with 17 bases between. CDR3 DNA sequence: TGTGCCAGCAAGATTGGGGAGGGGGGTTACGAGCAGTACTTC. Protein: CASKIGEGGYEQYF.

The chain employs TRBV13 and TRBJ1-1; no clear D gene. The CDR3 sequence is 14 residues long. Deletions cut 2 bases from V and 0 bases from J, with 7 bases between. Per germline, CDR1 PRHDT and CDR2 FYEKMQ (reference sequence). The CDR3 DNA is TGTGCCAGCAGCTTACGGGGTATGAACACTGAAGCTTTCTTT. Its protein is CASSLRGMNTEAFF.

Turning to this clone: This sample includes further DNA sequences coding for the same CDR3. The CDR3: CASSLASGYPYEQYF. The CDR3 DNA follows: TGCGCCAGCAGCTTGGCTAGCGGGTACCCCTACGAGCAGTACTTC. This chain joins TRBV5-1 and TRBJ2-7, with 8 nucleotides matching TRBD2. The V gene's germline CDR1 is SGHRS and CDR2 YFSETQ. Trimming cost V 0 bases and J 2 bases; bases outside gene matches: 4. CDR3 size: 15 residues.

The rearrangement joins TRBV27 to TRBJ1-1; D ambiguous. Germline lookup yields CDR1 MNHEY and CDR2 SMNVEV (reference sequence). The CDR3 runs to 13 residues. The ends were cut back, 2 bases at V and 1 base at J, with 5 bases in the middle. CDR3 in amino acids: CASSLARNTEAFF. For the CDR3, the DNA is TGTGCCAGCAGTTTAGCCAGGAACACTGAAGCTTTCTTT.

The chain employs TRBV28 and TRBJ2-7; TRBD2 agrees at 10 bases. This CDR3 spans 14 amino acids. V was pared by 6 bases and J by 5 bases, with 7 bases of the junction left unmatched. Germline-derived CDR1 and CDR2 are MDHEN and SYDVKM. The CDR3 spells CASRSSGSDNEQYF. CDR3 DNA sequence: TGTGCCAGCAGGTCTAGCGGGAGCGACAACGAGCAGTACTTC. The full variable domain, completed using reference TRBV28 and TRBJ2-7, is DVKVTQSSRYLVKRTGEKVFLECVQDMDHENMFWYRQDPGLGLRLIYFSYDVKMKEKGDIPEGYSVSREKKERFSLILESASTNQTSMYLCASRSSGSDNEQYFGPGTRLTVT.

Comments on this clone: Within the sample, other DNA sequences also encode this same CDR3. This chain connects TRBV2 to TRBJ2-7; D is perhaps TRBD2 (5 bases). V lost 8 bases and J lost 2, with 10 bases in between. Germline V gives CDR1 SNHLY, CDR2 FYNNEI. The CDR3 runs to 12 residues. This CDR3 reads CASGRDTYEQYF. The CDR3 DNA is TGTGCCAGCGGACGGGATACCTACGAGCAGTACTTC.

The gene calls are TRBV7-2 and TRBJ1-4; TRBD1 agrees at 9 bases. The germline CDR1 and CDR2 sequences are SGHTA and FQGNSA. V shed 3 bases, J shed 6 bases, and the junction held 5 bases outside the gene matches. There are 15 residues in the CDR3. The CDR3 reads CASSLRQGGDEKLFF. The CDR3 DNA sequence: TGTGCCAGCAGCTTGCGACAGGGGGGGGATGAAAAACTGTTTTTT.

The CDR3 sequence is CATSRDSIQETQYF. DNA of the CDR3: TGTGCCACCAGCAGAGATTCCATCCAAGAGACCCAGTACTTC. This chain joins TRBV15 and TRBJ2-5; the D is unclear. Germline CDR1 and CDR2: LNHNV and YYDKDF (reference sequence). V lost 0 bases and J lost 1, with 6 bases in between. CDR3 size: 14 residues.